Below, 15 T cell receptor beta chains from the same sample are listed, as sequenced in a study of blood T cell repertoires in COVID-19 (dated by TCRdb to about 2020). Receptors were amplified or captured by the immunoSEQ multiplex PCR assay. Drawn from immuneACCESS, this table holds only the in-frame rearrangements with V and J called that TCRdb kept. Clones are partly lost; checked studies trace under half to an unresolved V gene and leave the rest unexplained. The sample table contains some 80,000 clones; only one count was recorded for around four fifths of them. The ten most abundant clones make up just over 35% of the sample. The source material was peripheral blood. Receptor source: a man aged 60-69 years with COVID-19, enrolled during active disease.

The chain employs TRBV6-2 or TRBV6-3 and TRBJ2-5; the match to TRBD1 covers 7 bases. The CDR3 totals 15 residues. Germline-derived CDR1 and CDR2 are MNHEY and SVGEGT. After removal of 5 bases from V and 1 base from J, the junction contained 7 bases not matched to a gene. CDR3 DNA: TGTGCCAGCAGTATAATAGACAGGGTCCAAGAGACCCAGTACTTC. Translating it yields CASSIIDRVQETQYF.

V is TRBV2 and J is TRBJ2-5; possible D gene TRBD2, 6 bases. V lost 4 bases and J 2 bases, leaving 14 bases between the germline ends. CDR3 size: 15 residues. The germline gives CDR1 SNHLY, CDR2 FYNNEI. The CDR3 DNA is TGTGCCAGCAGTGGGATAGGGCGGGATCAAGAGACCCAGTACTTC. Translation: CASSGIGRDQETQYF. Combining the CDR3 with reference TRBV2 and TRBJ2-5 gives the whole variable domain EPEVTQTPSHQVTQMGQEVILRCVPISNHLYFYWYRQILGQKVEFLVSFYNNEISEKSEIFDDQFSVERPDGSNFTLKIRSTKLEDSAMYFCASSGIGRDQETQYFGPGTRLLVL.

The V call is TRBV6-6, the J call TRBJ1-4; no definite D call. Looked up from germline, CDR1 is MNHNY and CDR2 is SVGAGI (reference sequence). V was trimmed by 5 bases and J by 11 bases, leaving 15 bases between them. This CDR3 comprises 13 residues. CDR3 nucleotides: TGTGCCAGCAGTAACCCAACTACACCTAAACTGTTTTTT. This codes for CASSNPTTPKLFF.

This sequence joins TRBV9 and TRBJ2-5; 9 bases map to TRBD2. The CDR3 covers 16 residues. Germline V gene lookup returns CDR1 SGDLS and CDR2 YYNGEE. After removal of 0 bases from V and 1 base from J, the junction contained 4 bases not matched to a gene. Here the CDR3 reads CASSVGAGGLQETQYF. For the CDR3, the DNA is TGTGCCAGCAGCGTAGGCGCGGGAGGGCTCCAAGAGACCCAGTACTTC.

The chain combines TRBV5-4 with TRBJ1-2; the D is unclear. V was shortened by 0 bases and J by 4 bases, with 16 bases between the two germline ends. The CDR3 covers 16 residues. Germline V gene lookup returns CDR1 SGHNT and CDR2 YYREEE (reference sequence). The CDR3 sequence: CASSLAGREGFYGYTF. Written as DNA, the CDR3 is TGTGCCAGCAGCTTGGCCGGACGGGAAGGATTCTATGGCTACACCTTC.

V usage is TRBV19 and J usage is TRBJ2-7, with 11 bases lining up with TRBD1. V lost 6 bases, J lost 3 bases, and 4 bases stayed unmatched. Germline-derived CDR1 and CDR2 are LNHDA and SQIVND (reference sequence). The CDR3 covers 14 residues. CDR3 amino acids: CASRTGTGGYEQYF. The CDR3 DNA is TGTGCCAGTAGAACCGGGACAGGGGGCTACGAGCAGTACTTC.

V usage is TRBV5-1 and J usage is TRBJ2-7, with D possibly being TRBD2 (6 bases). The germline V and J ends were trimmed by 0 bases and 0 bases, with 16 bases remaining between them. The CDR3 is made up of 17 amino acids. CDR1 is SGHRS, CDR2 YFSETQ, per germline. The CDR3 sequence: CASSLAVGSGFSYEQYF. The DNA for the CDR3 is TGCGCCAGCAGCTTGGCGGTCGGTAGCGGTTTCTCCTACGAGCAGTACTTC.

The chain employs TRBV29-1 and TRBJ2-3, with a tentative D call TRBD1 (6 bases). Germline CDR1 reads SQVTM; CDR2 reads ANQGSEA. V was cut by 5 bases and J by 2 bases, with 8 bases left in between. The CDR3 has 12 amino acids. CDR3 region: CSVNRDTDTQYF. The CDR3 nucleotides read TGCAGCGTTAACAGGGACACAGATACGCAGTATTTT.

This clone has just one count. V gene TRBV7-2 combines with J gene TRBJ1-2; a weak D match, TRBD1 (5 bases). V shed 5 bases and J shed 8 bases, with 15 bases lying between them. This CDR3 spans 13 amino acids. Germline CDR1 reads SGHTA; CDR2 reads FQGNSA. CDR3: CASSPSRAGGYTF. DNA of the CDR3: TGTGCCAGCAGCCCCTCCAGGGCGGGAGGCTACACCTTC.

V and J are TRBV6-1 and TRBJ1-2; D remains unclear. Germline V gene sequence: CDR1 MNHNS, CDR2 SASEGT. The CDR3 runs 15 residues. With 1 base removed from V and 4 bases from J, the gap between germline ends came to 13 bases. In DNA form, the CDR3 reads TGTGCCAGCAGTGAAGGTAGGAACAGAGTCTATGGCTACACCTTC. This sequence encodes CASSEGRNRVYGYTF.

DNA of the CDR3: TGTGCCAGTAGTATCTGGAGAGATTCACCCCTCCACTTT. Translation: CASSIWRDSPLHF. The V and J genes are TRBV19 and TRBJ1-6; D gene ambiguous. V was clipped by 3 bases and J by 8 bases, with 8 bases between them. Germline V lookup: CDR1 LNHDA, CDR2 SQIVND (reference sequence). This CDR3 contains 13 residues.

The rearrangement uses TRBV19 and TRBJ1-1, with no clear D. The germline V gene encodes CDR1 LNHDA and CDR2 SQIVND (reference sequence). V gave up 7 bases and J gave up 1 base, with 10 bases separating them. The CDR3 has 13 amino acids. CDR3 bases: TGTGCCAGTACCATAACAGCGAACACTGAAGCTTTCTTT. It specifies CASTITANTEAFF.

This clone was seen just once. The chain recombines TRBV30 with TRBJ1-3; D is ambiguous. This CDR3 has 11 residues. Trimming cost V 4 bases and J 3 bases, with 4 bases left between them. Germline-derived CDR1 and CDR2 are GTSNPN and SVGIG (reference sequence). The CDR3 sequence: CAWNSGNTIYF. DNA for the CDR3: TGTGCCTGGAACAGTGGAAACACCATATATTTT.

This chain joins TRBV11-2 and TRBJ1-2, with 10 bases fitting TRBD1. The CDR3 runs to 16 residues. The ends lost 1 base at V and 2 bases at J; junction bases unmatched: 4. Germline CDR1 reads SGHAT; CDR2 reads FQNNGV. As DNA, the CDR3 is TGTGCCAGCAGCTTAGGACCGGACAGGGGGAACTATGGCTACACCTTC. Translating it yields CASSLGPDRGNYGYTF.

The J gene is TRBJ2-7, the V gene TRBV6-2 or TRBV6-3; 10 bases are a match to TRBD2. Trimming took 0 bases from V and 4 from J; bases not matched to a gene: 12. This CDR3 spans 18 amino acids. Germline lookup yields CDR1 MNHEY and CDR2 SVGEGT. DNA for the CDR3: TGTGCCAGCAGTTACTCAGTCGGCTCGGGACTAGCGTTATACGAGCAGTACTTC. Protein sequence: CASSYSVGSGLALYEQYF.